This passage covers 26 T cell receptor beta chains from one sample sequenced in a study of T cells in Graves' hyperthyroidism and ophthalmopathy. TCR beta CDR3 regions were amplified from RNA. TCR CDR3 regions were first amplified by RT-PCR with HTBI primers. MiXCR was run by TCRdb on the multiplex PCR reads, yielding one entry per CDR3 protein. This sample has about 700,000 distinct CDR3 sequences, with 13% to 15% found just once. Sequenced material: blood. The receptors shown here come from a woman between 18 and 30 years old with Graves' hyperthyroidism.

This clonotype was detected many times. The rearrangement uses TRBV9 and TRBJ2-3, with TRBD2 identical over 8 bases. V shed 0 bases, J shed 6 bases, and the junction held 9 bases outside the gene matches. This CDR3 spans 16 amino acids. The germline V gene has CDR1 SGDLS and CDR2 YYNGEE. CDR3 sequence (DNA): TGTGCCAGCAGCGTAGGTACAGGGACTAGTTATGATACGCAGTATTTT. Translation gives CASSVGTGTSYDTQYF. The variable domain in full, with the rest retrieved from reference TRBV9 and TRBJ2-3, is DSGVTQTPKHLITATGQRVTLRCSPRSGDLSVYWYQQSLDQGLQFLIQYYNGEERAKGNILERFSAQQFPDLHSELNLSSLELGDSALYFCASSVGTGTSYDTQYFGPGTRLTVL.

The CDR3 loop is CASSRLDLPETQYF. DNA of the CDR3: TGTGCCAGCAGTCGCCTGGACTTGCCGGAGACCCAGTACTTC. The gene calls are TRBV28 and TRBJ2-5; possible D gene TRBD2, 5 bases. The CDR3 sequence is 14 residues long. Between the trimmed V and J ends, which lost 5 bases and 5 bases, there was a span of 15 bases. The V gene's germline CDR1 is MDHEN and CDR2 SYDVKM. Based on the CDR3 plus reference TRBV28 and TRBJ2-5, the full variable domain is DVKVTQSSRYLVKRTGEKVFLECVQDMDHENMFWYRQDPGLGLRLIYFSYDVKMKEKGDIPEGYSVSREKKERFSLILESASTNQTSMYLCASSRLDLPETQYFGPGTRLLVL.

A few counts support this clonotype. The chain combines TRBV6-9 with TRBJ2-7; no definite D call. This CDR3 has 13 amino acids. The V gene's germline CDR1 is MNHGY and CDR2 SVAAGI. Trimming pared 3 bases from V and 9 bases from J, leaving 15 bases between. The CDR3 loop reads CASSYEVTGGQYF. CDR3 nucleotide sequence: TGTGCCAGCAGTTACGAGGTGACTGGCGGGCAGTACTTC.

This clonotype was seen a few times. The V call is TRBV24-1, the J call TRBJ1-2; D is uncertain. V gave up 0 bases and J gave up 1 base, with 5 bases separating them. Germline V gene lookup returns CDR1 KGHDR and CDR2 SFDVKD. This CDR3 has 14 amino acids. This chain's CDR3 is CATSDLGINYGYTF. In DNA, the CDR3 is TGTGCCACCAGTGATTTGGGCATTAACTATGGCTACACCTTC.

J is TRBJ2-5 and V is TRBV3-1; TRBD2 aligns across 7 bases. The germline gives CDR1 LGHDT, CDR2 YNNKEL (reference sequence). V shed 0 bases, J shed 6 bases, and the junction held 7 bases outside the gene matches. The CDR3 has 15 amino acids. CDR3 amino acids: CASSQETGGWKTQYF. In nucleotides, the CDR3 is TGTGCCAGCAGCCAAGAGACGGGAGGTTGGAAGACCCAGTACTTC.

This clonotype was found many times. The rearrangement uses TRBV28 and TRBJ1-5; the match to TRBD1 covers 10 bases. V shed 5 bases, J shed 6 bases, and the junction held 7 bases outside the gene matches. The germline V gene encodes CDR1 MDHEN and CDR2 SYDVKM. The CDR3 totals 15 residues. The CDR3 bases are TGTGCCAGCAGTCCCAGACAGGGGGCGAGTCAGCCCCAGCATTTT. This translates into CASSPRQGASQPQHF.

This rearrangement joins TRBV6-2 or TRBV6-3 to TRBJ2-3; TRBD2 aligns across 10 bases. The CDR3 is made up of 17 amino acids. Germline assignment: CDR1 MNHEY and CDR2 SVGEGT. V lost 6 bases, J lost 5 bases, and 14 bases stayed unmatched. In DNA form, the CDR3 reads TGTGCCAGCAGGTCTATAAGAGCGGGAGGGCCGAGAGATACGCAGTATTTT. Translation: CASRSIRAGGPRDTQYF.

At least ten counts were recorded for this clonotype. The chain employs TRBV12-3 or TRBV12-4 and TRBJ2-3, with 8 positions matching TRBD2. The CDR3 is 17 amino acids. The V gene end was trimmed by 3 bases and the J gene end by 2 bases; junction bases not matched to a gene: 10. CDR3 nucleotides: TGTGCCAGCAGTTTCGACAGCGGGAGCCTCTTCACAGATACGCAGTATTTT. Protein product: CASSFDSGSLFTDTQYF.

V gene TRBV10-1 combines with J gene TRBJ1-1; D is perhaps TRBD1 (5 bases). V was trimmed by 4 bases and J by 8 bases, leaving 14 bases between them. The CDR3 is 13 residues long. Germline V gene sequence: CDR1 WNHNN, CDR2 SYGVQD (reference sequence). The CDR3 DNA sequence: TGCGCCAGCAGTGCTCCAGGGCGGATCGAAGCTTTCTTT. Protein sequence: CASSAPGRIEAFF.

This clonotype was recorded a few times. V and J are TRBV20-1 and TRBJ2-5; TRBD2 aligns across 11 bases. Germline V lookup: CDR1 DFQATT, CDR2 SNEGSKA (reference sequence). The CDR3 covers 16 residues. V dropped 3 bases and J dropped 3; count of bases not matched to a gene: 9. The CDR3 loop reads CSASESRLAGKETQYF. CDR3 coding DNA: TGCAGTGCTAGCGAAAGTCGACTAGCGGGAAAAGAGACCCAGTACTTC.

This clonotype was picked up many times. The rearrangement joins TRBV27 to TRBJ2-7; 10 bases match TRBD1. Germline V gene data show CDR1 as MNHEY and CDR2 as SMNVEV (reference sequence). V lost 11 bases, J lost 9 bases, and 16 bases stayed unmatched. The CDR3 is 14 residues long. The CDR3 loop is CASSAGTGEGLQYF. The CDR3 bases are TGTGCCTCCTCCGCCGGGACAGGGGAAGGTTTGCAGTACTTC.

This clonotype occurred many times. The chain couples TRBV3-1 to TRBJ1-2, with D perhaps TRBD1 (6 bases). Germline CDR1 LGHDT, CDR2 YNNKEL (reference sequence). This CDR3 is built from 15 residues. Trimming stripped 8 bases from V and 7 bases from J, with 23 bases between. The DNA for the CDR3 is TGTGCCAGCTCTGGGGGACATTCCCCCATCGGTGGCTACACCTTC. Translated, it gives CASSGGHSPIGGYTF.

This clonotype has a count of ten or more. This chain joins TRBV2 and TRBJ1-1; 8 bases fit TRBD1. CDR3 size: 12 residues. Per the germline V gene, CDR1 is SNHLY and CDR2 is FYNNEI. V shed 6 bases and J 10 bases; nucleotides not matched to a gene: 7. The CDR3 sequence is CASRDREVAAFF. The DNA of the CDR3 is TGTGCCAGCAGGGACAGGGAGGTAGCAGCTTTCTTT.

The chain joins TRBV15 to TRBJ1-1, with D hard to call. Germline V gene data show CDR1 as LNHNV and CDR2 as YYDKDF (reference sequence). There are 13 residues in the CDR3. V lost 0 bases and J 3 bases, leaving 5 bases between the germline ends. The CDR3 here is CATSRDLDTEAFF. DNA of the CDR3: TGTGCCACCAGCAGAGATCTGGACACTGAAGCTTTCTTT.

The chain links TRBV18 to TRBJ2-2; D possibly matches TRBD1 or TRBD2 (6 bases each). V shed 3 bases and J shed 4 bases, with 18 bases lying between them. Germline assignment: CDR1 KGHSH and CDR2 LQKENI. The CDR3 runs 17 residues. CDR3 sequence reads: CASSPGRGGESTGELFF. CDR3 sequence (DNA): TGTGCCAGCTCACCGGGCAGGGGAGGCGAGAGCACCGGGGAGCTGTTTTTT. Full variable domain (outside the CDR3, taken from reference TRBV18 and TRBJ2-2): NAGVMQNPRHLVRRRGQEARLRCSPMKGHSHVYWYRQLPEEGLKFMVYLQKENIIDESGMPKERFSAEFPKEGPSILRIQQVVRGDSAAYFCASSPGRGGESTGELFFGEGSRLTVL.

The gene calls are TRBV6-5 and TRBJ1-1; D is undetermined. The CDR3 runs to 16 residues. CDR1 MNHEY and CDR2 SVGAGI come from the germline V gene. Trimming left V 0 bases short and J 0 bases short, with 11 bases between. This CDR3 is CASSYSPRSMNTEAFF. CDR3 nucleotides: TGTGCCAGCAGTTACTCTCCCCGGAGCATGAACACTGAAGCTTTCTTT.

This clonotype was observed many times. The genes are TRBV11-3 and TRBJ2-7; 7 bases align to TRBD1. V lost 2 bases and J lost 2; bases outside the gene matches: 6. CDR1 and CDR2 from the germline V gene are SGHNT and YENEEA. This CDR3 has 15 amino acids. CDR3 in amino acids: CASSLSRQGAYEQYF. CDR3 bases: TGTGCCAGCAGCTTATCGCGGCAGGGGGCCTACGAGCAGTACTTC.

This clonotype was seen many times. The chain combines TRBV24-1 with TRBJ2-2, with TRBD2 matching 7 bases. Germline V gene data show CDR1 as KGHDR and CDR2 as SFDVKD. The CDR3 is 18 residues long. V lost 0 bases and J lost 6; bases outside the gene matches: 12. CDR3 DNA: TGTGCCACCAGTGATTTGCGTTCGGGGCGGGGGTCCTCCGGGGAGCTGTTTTTT. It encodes CATSDLRSGRGSSGELFF.

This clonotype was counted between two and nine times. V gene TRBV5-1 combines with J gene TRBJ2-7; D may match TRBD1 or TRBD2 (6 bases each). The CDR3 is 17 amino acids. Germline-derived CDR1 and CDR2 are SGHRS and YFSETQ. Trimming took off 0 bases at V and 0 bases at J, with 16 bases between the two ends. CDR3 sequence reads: CASSLAEGGPVSYEQYF. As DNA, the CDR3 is TGCGCCAGCAGCTTGGCCGAAGGGGGGCCTGTCTCCTACGAGCAGTACTTC.

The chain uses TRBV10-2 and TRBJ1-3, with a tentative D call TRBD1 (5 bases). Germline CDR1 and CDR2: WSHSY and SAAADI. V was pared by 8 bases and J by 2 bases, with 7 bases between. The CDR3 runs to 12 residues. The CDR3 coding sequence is TGCGCCAGCGGGACGCCTGGAAACACCATATATTTT. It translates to CASGTPGNTIYF.

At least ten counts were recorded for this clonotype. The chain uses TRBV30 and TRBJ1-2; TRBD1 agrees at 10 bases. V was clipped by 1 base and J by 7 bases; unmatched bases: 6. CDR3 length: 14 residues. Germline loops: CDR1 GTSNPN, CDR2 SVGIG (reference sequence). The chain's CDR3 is CAWSAGTGAVGYTF. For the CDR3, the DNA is TGTGCCTGGAGTGCCGGGACAGGGGCTGTTGGCTACACCTTC. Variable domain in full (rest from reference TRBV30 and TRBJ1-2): SQTIHQWPATLVQPVGSPLSLECTVEGTSNPNLYWYRQAAGRGLQLLFYSVGIGQISSEVPQNLSASRPQDRQFILSSKKLLLSDSGFYLCAWSAGTGAVGYTFGSGTRLTVV.

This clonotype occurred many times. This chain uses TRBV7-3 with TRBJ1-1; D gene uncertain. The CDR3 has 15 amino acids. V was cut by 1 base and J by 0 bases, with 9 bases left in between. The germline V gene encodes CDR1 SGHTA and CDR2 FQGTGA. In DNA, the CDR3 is TGTGCCAGCAGCTTAAATCTCGGCTTGAACACTGAAGCTTTCTTT. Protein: CASSLNLGLNTEAFF. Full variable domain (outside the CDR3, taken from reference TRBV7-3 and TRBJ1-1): GAGVSQTPSNKVTEKGKYVELRCDPISGHTALYWYRQSLGQGPEFLIYFQGTGAADDSGLPNDRFFAVRPEGSVSTLKIQRTERGDSAVYLCASSLNLGLNTEAFFGQGTRLTVV.

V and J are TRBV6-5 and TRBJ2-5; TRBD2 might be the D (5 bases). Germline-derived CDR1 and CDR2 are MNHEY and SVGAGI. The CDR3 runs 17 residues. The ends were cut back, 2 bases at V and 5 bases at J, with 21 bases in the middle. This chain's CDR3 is CASSYLSTQVGGETQYF. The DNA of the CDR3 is TGTGCCAGCAGTTACCTCTCGACTCAAGTGGGCGGGGAGACCCAGTACTTC.

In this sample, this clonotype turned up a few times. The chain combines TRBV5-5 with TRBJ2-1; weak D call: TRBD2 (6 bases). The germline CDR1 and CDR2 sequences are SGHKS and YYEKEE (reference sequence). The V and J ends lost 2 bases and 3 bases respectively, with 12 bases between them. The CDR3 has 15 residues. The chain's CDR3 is CASSFGSGFYNEQFF. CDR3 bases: TGTGCCAGCAGCTTTGGTAGCGGATTCTACAATGAGCAGTTCTTC.

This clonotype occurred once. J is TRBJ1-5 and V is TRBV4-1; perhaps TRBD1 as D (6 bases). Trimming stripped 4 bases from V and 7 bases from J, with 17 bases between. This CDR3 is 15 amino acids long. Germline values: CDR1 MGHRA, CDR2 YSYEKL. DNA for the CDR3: TGCGCCAGCAGCCTCCGGGACATTTCTATGCAGCCCCAGCATTTT. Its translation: CASSLRDISMQPQHF.

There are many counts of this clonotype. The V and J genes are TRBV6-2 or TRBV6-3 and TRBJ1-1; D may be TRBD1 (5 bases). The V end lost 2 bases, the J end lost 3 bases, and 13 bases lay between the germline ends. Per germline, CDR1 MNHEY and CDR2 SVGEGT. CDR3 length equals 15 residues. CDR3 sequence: CASSYVQGYYTEAFF. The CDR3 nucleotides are TGTGCCAGCAGTTACGTCCAGGGATATTACACTGAAGCTTTCTTT.